Sequencing of this T cell receptor (beta chain) was carried out in a study of beta chain features in type 1 diabetes. The table lists this clone with a few counts. Its matching antigen is unknown. Study-wide results and caveats: Researchers report that Type 1 diabetes patients had moderately but significantly shorter TCRB CDR3s across all four CD4+ subsets.

Sequencing targeted expressed TCRB transcripts, as all isolated RNA had been reverse transcribed. Sequencing was performed with immunoSEQ multiplex PCR; in TCRdb, only in-frame clones are kept and a portion is missing. The sample includes 250,000 to 300,000 clones, less than 30% of them seen just once. The sequenced sample was naive CD4+ T cells from blood. The clonotype comes from a woman between 25 and 40 years old with type 1 diabetes.

In DNA, the CDR3 is TGTGCCAGCAGCGCCATCGGGGGGCCTGGAGAGACCCAGTACTTC. Amino acid sequence: CASSAIGGPGETQYF. The chain links TRBV6-4 to TRBJ2-5; possibly TRBD2 for D (7 bases). The CDR3 is made up of 15 amino acids. The germline CDR1 and CDR2 sequences are MRHNA and SNTAGT. Trimming pared 6 bases from V and 4 bases from J, leaving 18 bases between.